Sequencing of this TCR beta chain was carried out in a study of blood T cell repertoires in COVID-19. Across the study: Samples came from the United States, Italy and Spain, spanning acute and convalescent COVID-19.

Sequencing was performed with immunoSEQ multiplex PCR; in TCRdb, only in-frame clones are kept and a portion is missing. The repertoire consists of over 120,000 clones, with approximately 88% occurring once and the leading ten covering about 1.7%. This clone has only a few counts. The CDR3 runs 14 residues. Between the trimmed V and J ends, which lost 6 bases and 1 base, there was a span of 12 bases. CDR1 and CDR2 from the germline V gene are MDHEN and SYDVKM. Sequenced: peripheral blood. The receptor comes from a woman aged 50 to 60 with acute or convalescent COVID-19. The J gene is TRBJ1-1, the V gene TRBV28; possibly TRBD1 for D (6 bases). For the CDR3, the DNA is TGTGCCAGCAGGTATATACAGGGGAACACTGAAGCTTTCTTT. This translates into CASRYIQGNTEAFF.